This T cell receptor (beta chain) was sequenced during a study of cytomegalovirus exposure and HLA in healthy donors. Regarding the study as a whole: After further analysis at a later stage, under 20,000 TCR beta sequences were associated with HLA alleles at 0.05 false discovery rate.

The PCR made use of 60 Vbeta and 13 Jbeta primers. Clones were read by immunoSEQ multiplex PCR, and TCRdb kept only the in-frame ones, dropping some. The sample holds 120,000 or so clones; 65% to 85% are singletons and the top ten take under 5%. The CDR3 totals 13 residues. V dropped 3 bases and J dropped 11 bases, with 16 bases sitting between them. CDR1 and CDR2 from the germline V gene are ENHRY and SYGVKD. Healthy people donating bone marrow made up the donors. About this clone: Its antigen is still unknown.

The specimen was PBMCs. The chain combines TRBV10-3 with TRBJ1-1; D ambiguous. This clonotype was sampled from a man between 18 and 35 years old in good health and CMV-seropositive. The CDR3 region is CAISDSSEGRAFF. DNA for the CDR3: TGTGCCATCAGTGACTCGAGTGAGGGAAGGGCTTTCTTT.